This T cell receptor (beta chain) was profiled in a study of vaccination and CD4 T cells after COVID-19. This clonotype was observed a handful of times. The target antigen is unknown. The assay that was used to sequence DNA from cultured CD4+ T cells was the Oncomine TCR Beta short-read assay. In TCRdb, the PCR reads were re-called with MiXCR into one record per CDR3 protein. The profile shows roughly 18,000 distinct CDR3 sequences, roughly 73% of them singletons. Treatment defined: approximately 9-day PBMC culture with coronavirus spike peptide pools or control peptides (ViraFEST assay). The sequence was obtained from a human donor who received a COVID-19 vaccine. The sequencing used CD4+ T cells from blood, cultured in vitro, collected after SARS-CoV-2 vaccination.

The DNA of the CDR3 is TGTGCCAGTAGCACAGGGGAGCATCTCTATGGCTACACCTTC. Protein sequence: CASSTGEHLYGYTF. This rearrangement joins TRBV6-1 to TRBJ1-2, with 7 bases fitting TRBD1. V lost 9 bases to trimming and J lost 4 bases; unmatched junction nucleotides: 11. Germline CDR1 is MNHNS and CDR2 is SASEGT. The CDR3 runs 14 residues.